One sample yielded the 13 T cell receptor beta chains listed below, sequenced in a study of beta chain features in type 1 diabetes (dated 2018 in TCRdb). What the study reported, not specific to this receptor: In all four CD4+ subsets, TCRB CDR3 length was moderately but significantly shorter in type 1 diabetes patients.

Their specific antigens are unknown. The library was built by means of the immunoSEQ multiplex PCR assay. The entire amount of isolated RNA was reverse transcribed using the High Capacity cDNA Reverse Transcription Kit, so the sequenced TCRB transcripts were expressed ones. TCRdb provides this immuneACCESS table in a form limited to in-frame rearrangements. Some clones are lacking; in checked studies, under half of them reflect an unresolved V gene, and why the rest are absent is not known. This sample holds some 660,000 clones; roughly 13% were observed only once. Approximately 0.043% of the sample lies in the top ten. The specimen sequenced was naive CD4+ T cells from blood. The cell subset or site tag for this specimen amounts to: true naive CD4+ T cells. The receptors derive from a man aged 18 to 35 with type 1 diabetes.

The chain has TRBV2 and TRBJ2-1; 7 bases map to TRBD2. Germline loops: CDR1 SNHLY, CDR2 FYNNEI. V dropped 11 bases and J dropped 6; count of bases not matched to a gene: 10. The CDR3 length is 13 residues. The CDR3 DNA follows: TGTGCCGGACGGACTAGGAACGGCAATGAGCAGTTCTTC. Translated, it gives CAGRTRNGNEQFF. The whole variable domain, filled in from reference TRBV2 and TRBJ2-1, reads EPEVTQTPSHQVTQMGQEVILRCVPISNHLYFYWYRQILGQKVEFLVSFYNNEISEKSEIFDDQFSVERPDGSNFTLKIRSTKLEDSAMYFCAGRTRNGNEQFFGPGTRLTVL.

In this sample, this clone turned up a few times. The chain joins TRBV30 to TRBJ1-3, with D hard to call. Trimming took off 4 bases at V and 0 bases at J, with 7 bases between the two ends. The CDR3 loop spans 13 amino acids. The germline CDR1 and CDR2 sequences are GTSNPN and SVGIG (reference sequence). CDR3 loop: CAWMTLSGNTIYF. CDR3 bases: TGTGCCTGGATGACCCTCTCTGGAAACACCATATATTTT.

Details on this clone: This specimen includes other DNA sequences encoding the same CDR3. V gene TRBV5-1 combines with J gene TRBJ2-1; D call uncertain. The CDR3 consists of 14 residues. Germline assignment: CDR1 SGHRS and CDR2 YFSETQ. The V end was cut by 2 bases, the J end by 4 bases, with 10 bases between. Here the CDR3 DNA reads TGCGCCAGCAGCTTCGGGTCCCTTTACAATGAGCAGTTCTTC. Its translation: CASSFGSLYNEQFF.

The chain links TRBV18 to TRBJ1-5; D perhaps matches TRBD1 (5 bases). Germline V CDR1 and CDR2: KGHSH, LQKENI. V was clipped by 1 base and J by 2 bases, with 6 bases between them. The length of the CDR3 is 14 residues. The CDR3 bases are TGTGCCAGCTCACCACAGGGGCGCAATCAGCCCCAGCATTTT. Translating gives CASSPQGRNQPQHF.

This clone came up a few times. The V gene is TRBV30, the J gene TRBJ2-3; 7 nucleotides match TRBD1. The CDR3 spans 16 residues. Germline values: CDR1 GTSNPN, CDR2 SVGIG (reference sequence). Trimming cost V 4 bases and J 1 base; bases outside gene matches: 11. The CDR3 is CAWILTGTGGTDTQYF. The DNA of the CDR3 is TGTGCCTGGATTCTGACAGGGACCGGAGGCACAGATACGCAGTATTTT. Complete variable domain (other parts from reference TRBV30 and TRBJ2-3): SQTIHQWPATLVQPVGSPLSLECTVEGTSNPNLYWYRQAAGRGLQLLFYSVGIGQISSEVPQNLSASRPQDRQFILSSKKLLLSDSGFYLCAWILTGTGGTDTQYFGPGTRLTVL.

This clone has a handful of counts. J is TRBJ1-1 and V is TRBV29-1; D might be TRBD1 (5 bases). The germline CDR1 and CDR2 sequences are SQVTM and ANQGSEA. The V and J ends lost 4 bases and 6 bases respectively, with 18 bases between them. The CDR3 is made up of 14 amino acids. CDR3 coding DNA: TGCAGCGTTGTTCACACCGGGGGAGCGGCTGAAGCTTTCTTT. Protein: CSVVHTGGAAEAFF.

This clone was detected only a few times. The genes are TRBV10-3 and TRBJ2-7; 7 nucleotides line up with TRBD1. Looked up from germline, CDR1 is ENHRY and CDR2 is SYGVKD. The trim removed 6 bases at V and 2 bases at J, leaving 7 bases unmatched. The CDR3 extends over 14 amino acids. The CDR3 bases are TGTGCCATCAGCGGCTGGGACAGTCCCTACGAGCAGTACTTC. Its protein is CAISGWDSPYEQYF.

The J gene is TRBJ1-5, the V gene TRBV19; the D gene is possibly TRBD1 (5 bases). Deletions cut 7 bases from V and 3 bases from J, with 10 bases between. Germline V gene lookup returns CDR1 LNHDA and CDR2 SQIVND (reference sequence). This CDR3 has 13 residues. CDR3 residues: CASTDRLNQPQHF. The CDR3 nucleotides are TGTGCCAGTACAGACAGACTCAATCAGCCCCAGCATTTT.

Regarding this clone: Other DNA sequences of this sample code for an identical CDR3. This sequence joins TRBV30 and TRBJ2-2; 7 bases map to TRBD1. The CDR3 extends over 13 amino acids. In germline, CDR1 is GTSNPN, CDR2 SVGIG (reference sequence). V lost 3 bases to trimming and J lost 4 bases; unmatched junction nucleotides: 2. The CDR3 here is CAWRTGVTGELFF. As DNA, the CDR3 is TGTGCCTGGAGAACAGGGGTCACCGGGGAGCTGTTTTTT.

This clone occurred a few times. The V and J genes are TRBV5-4 and TRBJ1-3, with TRBD1 as a possible D gene (5 bases). Deletions cut 4 bases from V and 0 bases from J, with 11 bases between. CDR1 SGHNT and CDR2 YYREEE come from the germline V gene (reference sequence). CDR3 length: 15 amino acids. Here the CDR3 reads CASSRPGTSGNTIYF. The CDR3 bases are TGTGCCAGCAGCCGACCAGGGACCTCTGGAAACACCATATATTTT.

V is TRBV5-6 and J is TRBJ1-2, with D maybe TRBD1 (6 bases). Germline CDR1 is SGHDT and CDR2 is YYEEEE. V lost 4 bases and J lost 5, with 12 bases in between. The length of the CDR3 is 13 residues. The CDR3 nucleotides are TGTGCCAGCAGCCCCGACAGGTTGTATGGCTACACCTTC. It specifies CASSPDRLYGYTF.

The chain recombines TRBV29-1 with TRBJ2-3, with D possibly matching TRBD1 (6 bases). The CDR3 contains 13 residues. CDR1 and CDR2 from the germline V gene are SQVTM and ANQGSEA. The ends were cut back, 8 bases at V and 0 bases at J, with 12 bases in the middle. The CDR3 region has the DNA TGCAGCACGTTAAGGGGGAGCACAGATACGCAGTATTTT. Its translation is CSTLRGSTDTQYF.

V usage is TRBV10-3 and J usage is TRBJ2-1; tentatively, D is TRBD1 or TRBD2 (5 bases each). Germline-derived CDR1 and CDR2 are ENHRY and SYGVKD. This CDR3 contains 15 residues. Trimming removed 5 bases at V and 0 bases at J, with 11 bases between. The CDR3 loop is CAISRDVSSYNEQFF. The CDR3 DNA reads as TGTGCCATCAGTCGGGACGTAAGCTCCTACAATGAGCAGTTCTTC.